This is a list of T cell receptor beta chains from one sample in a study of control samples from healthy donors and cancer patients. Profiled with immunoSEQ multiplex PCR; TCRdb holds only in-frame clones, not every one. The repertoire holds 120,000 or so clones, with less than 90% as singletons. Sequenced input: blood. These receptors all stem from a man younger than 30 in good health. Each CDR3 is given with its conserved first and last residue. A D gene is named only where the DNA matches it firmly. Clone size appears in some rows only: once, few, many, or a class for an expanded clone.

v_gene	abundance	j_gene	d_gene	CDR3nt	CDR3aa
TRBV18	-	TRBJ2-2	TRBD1	TGTGCCAGCTCATCGACAGGGGGCGCAAGGTGGAGCGCCGGGGAGCTGTTTTTT	CASSSTGGARWSAGELFF
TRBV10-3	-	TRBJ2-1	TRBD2	TGTGCCATCAGTGAAATAGCGGGAGATCTGGCTGAGCAGTTCTTC	CAISEIAGDLAEQFF
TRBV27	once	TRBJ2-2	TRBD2	TGTGCCAGCAGAAAATTTTCAGTGGGACTAAGGTGGGAGGAGCTGTTTTTT	CASRKFSVGLRWEELFF
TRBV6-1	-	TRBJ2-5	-	TGTGCCAGCAGTGAAGTGATGGAGACCCAGTACTTC	CASSEVMETQYF
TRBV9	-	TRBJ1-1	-	TGTGCCAGCAGCGTAGATGCAGGAGCAAACACTGAAGCTTTCTTT	CASSVDAGANTEAFF
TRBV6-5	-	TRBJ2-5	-	TGTGCCAGCTCGGGAGAGACCCAGTACTTC	CASSGETQYF
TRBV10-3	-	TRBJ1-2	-	TGTGCCATCAGTGGTAAACAGGACGTTAATGGCTACACCTTC	CAISGKQDVNGYTF
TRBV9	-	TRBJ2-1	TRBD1	TGTGCCAGCAGCGTAGATTGGACAGGTTCAAATGAGCAGTTCTTC	CASSVDWTGSNEQFF
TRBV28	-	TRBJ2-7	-	TGTGCCAGCAGTTTAAGTGAAGGGGGCTCCTACGAGCAGTACTTC	CASSLSEGGSYEQYF
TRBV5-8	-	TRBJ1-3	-	TGTGCCAGCAGCGCAACAGGGAGCTCTGGAAACACCATATATTTT	CASSATGSSGNTIYF
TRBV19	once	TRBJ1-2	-	TGTGCCAGTAGTATGGCTAGGGCGGGCCGACCCTCACTCTATGGCTACACCTTC	CASSMARAGRPSLYGYTF
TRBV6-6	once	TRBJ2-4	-	TGTGCCAGCAGCCCCCGGCAGGGTATGGGCAACATTCAGTACTTC	CASSPRQGMGNIQYF
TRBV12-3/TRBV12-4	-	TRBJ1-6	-	TGTGCCAGCAGTCACAGTTATTCACCCCTCCACTTT	CASSHSYSPLHF
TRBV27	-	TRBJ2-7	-	TGTGCCAGCAGTTTATCCGTAGGGGGCTACGAGCAGTACTTC	CASSLSVGGYEQYF
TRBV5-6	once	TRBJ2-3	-	TGTGCCAGCAGCTTGGACGGGAGAAGAAGCACAGATACGCAGTATTTT	CASSLDGRRSTDTQYF
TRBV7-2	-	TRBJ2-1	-	TGTGCCAGCAGCTTAGTTTCTTCCAATGAGCAGTTCTTC	CASSLVSSNEQFF
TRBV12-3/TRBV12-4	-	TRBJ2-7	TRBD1	TGTGCCAGCAGGCGACAGGGCGAGCAGTACTTC	CASRRQGEQYF
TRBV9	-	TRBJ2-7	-	TGTGCCAGCAGCGTAGACCGCGGAGACGAGCAGTACTTC	CASSVDRGDEQYF